This TCR beta chain was captured by sequencing in a study of blood T cell repertoires in COVID-19. Study in general: The cDNA or gDNA used as material had been derived from T cells, B-cell-depleted T cells, or PBMCs.

Comments on this clone: An end of the junction does not agree with germline; a read error may underlie this.

The data were produced by immunoSEQ multiplex PCR, yet TCRdb's version contains in-frame clones alone and is incomplete. The repertoire holds roughly 100,000 clones, with about 82% as singletons. This sequence originates from an elderly man with COVID-19, enrolled during active disease. Sequenced material: peripheral blood.

CDR3 in amino acids: CASRSDRFLNGQFF. CDR3 nucleotide sequence: TGTGCCAGCAGGTCGGACAGGTTTCTGAATGGGCAGTTCTTC. The chain combines TRBV2 with TRBJ2-1; 7 nucleotides line up with TRBD1. Germline assignment: CDR1 SNHLY and CDR2 FYNNEI. The CDR3 is made up of 14 amino acids.